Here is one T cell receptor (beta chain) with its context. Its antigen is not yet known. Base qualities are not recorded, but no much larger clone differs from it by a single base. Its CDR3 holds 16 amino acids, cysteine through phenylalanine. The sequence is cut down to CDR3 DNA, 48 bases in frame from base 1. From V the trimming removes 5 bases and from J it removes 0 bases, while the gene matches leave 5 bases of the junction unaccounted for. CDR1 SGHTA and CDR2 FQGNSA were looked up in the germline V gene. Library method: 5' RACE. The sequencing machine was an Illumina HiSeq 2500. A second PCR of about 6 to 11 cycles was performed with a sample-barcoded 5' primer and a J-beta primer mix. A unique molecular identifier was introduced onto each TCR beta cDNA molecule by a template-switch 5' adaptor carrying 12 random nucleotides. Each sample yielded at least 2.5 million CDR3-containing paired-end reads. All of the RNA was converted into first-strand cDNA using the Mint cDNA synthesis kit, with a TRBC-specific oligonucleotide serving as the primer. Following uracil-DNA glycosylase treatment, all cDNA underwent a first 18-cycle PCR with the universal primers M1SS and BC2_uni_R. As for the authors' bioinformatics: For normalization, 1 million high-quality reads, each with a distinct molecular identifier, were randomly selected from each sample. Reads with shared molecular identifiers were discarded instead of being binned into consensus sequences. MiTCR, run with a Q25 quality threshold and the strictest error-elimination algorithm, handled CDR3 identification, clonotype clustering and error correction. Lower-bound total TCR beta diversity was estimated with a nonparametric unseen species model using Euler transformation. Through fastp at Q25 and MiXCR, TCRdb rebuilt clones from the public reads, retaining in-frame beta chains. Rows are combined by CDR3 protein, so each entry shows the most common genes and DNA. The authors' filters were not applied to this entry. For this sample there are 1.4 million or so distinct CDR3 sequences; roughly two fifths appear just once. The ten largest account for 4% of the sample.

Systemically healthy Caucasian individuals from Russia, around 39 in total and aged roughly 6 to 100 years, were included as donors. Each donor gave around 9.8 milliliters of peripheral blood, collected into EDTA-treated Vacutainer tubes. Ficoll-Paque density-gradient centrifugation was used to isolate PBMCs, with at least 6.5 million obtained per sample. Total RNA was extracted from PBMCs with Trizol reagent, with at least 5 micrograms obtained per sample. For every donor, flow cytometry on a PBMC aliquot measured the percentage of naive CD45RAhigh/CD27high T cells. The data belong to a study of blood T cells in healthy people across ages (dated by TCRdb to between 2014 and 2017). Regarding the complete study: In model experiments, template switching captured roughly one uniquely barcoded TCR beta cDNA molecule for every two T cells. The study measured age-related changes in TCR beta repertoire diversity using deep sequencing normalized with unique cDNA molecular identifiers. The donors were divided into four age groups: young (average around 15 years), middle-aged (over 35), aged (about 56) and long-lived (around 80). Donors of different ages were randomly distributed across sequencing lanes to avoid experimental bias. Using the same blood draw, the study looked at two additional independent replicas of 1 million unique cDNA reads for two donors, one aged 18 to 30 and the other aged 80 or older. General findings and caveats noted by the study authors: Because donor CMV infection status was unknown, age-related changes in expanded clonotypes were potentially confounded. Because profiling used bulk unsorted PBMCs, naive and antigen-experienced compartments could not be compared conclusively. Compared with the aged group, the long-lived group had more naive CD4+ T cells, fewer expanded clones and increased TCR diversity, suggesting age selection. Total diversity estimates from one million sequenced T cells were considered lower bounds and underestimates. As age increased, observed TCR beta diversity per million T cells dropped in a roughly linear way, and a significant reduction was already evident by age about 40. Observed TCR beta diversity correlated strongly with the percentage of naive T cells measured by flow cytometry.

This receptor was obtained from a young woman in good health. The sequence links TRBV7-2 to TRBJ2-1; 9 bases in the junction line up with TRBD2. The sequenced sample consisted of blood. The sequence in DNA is TGTGCCAGCAGCGTTAGCGGGGGTCCCTCCTACAATGAGCAGTTCTTC. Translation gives CASSVSGGPSYNEQFF.